The 22 T cell receptor beta chains below all came from one sample that was sequenced in a study of blood T cells in healthy people across ages. Next came a second PCR, run for about 7 to 12 cycles, which used a sample-barcoded 5' primer along with a J-beta primer mix. TCRdb reprocessed the 5' RACE reads via MiXCR and lists one record per CDR3 protein. The sample has about 1.4 million distinct CDR3 sequences, 59% seen once. The specimen was blood. These receptors all stem from a man aged 18-30 years in good health.

The chain has TRBV29-1 and TRBJ2-2, with 8 positions matching TRBD1. V gave up 3 bases and J gave up 2 bases; unmatched junction bases: 8. Germline CDR1 and CDR2: SQVTM and ANQGSEA. The CDR3 extends over 16 amino acids. The CDR3: CSVEAPQGGNTGELFF. CDR3 nucleotide sequence: TGCAGCGTTGAGGCGCCACAGGGGGGAAACACCGGGGAGCTGTTTTTT.

The rearrangement links TRBV29-1 to TRBJ2-7; D unclear. Per the germline V gene, CDR1 is SQVTM and CDR2 is ANQGSEA. V was shortened by 6 bases and J by 6 bases, with 12 bases between the two germline ends. The CDR3 runs 11 residues. CDR3 region: CSVAGEVEQYF. In DNA, the CDR3 is TGCAGCGTCGCCGGCGAGGTCGAGCAGTACTTC.

The V call is TRBV7-9, the J call TRBJ2-7; maybe TRBD1 (6 bases). Between the trimmed V and J ends, which lost 0 bases and 6 bases, there was a span of 12 bases. The CDR3 loop spans 14 amino acids. Per germline, CDR1 SEHNR and CDR2 FQNEAQ (reference sequence). CDR3 region: CASSLADSEREQYF. The CDR3 bases are TGTGCCAGCAGCTTAGCGGACAGCGAACGCGAGCAGTACTTC. The variable domain in full, completed from reference TRBV7-9 and TRBJ2-7, reads DTGVSQNPRHKITKRGQNVTFRCDPISEHNRLYWYRQTLGQGPEFLTYFQNEAQLEKSRLLSDRFSAERPKGSFSTLEIQRTEQGDSAMYLCASSLADSEREQYFGPGTRLTVT.

This clonotype was detected only a few times. The rearrangement links TRBV7-9 to TRBJ1-1, with 10 bases identical to TRBD1. Germline V lookup: CDR1 SEHNR, CDR2 FQNEAQ (reference sequence). This CDR3 is 17 amino acids long. With V trimmed by 3 bases and J by 5 bases, 12 bases remained unmatched. CDR3 nucleotides: TGTGCCAGCAGCTTCCCACCTCTCGGACAGGGGGTTACTGAAGCTTTCTTT. Translated: CASSFPPLGQGVTEAFF.

This rearrangement joins TRBV6-6 to TRBJ2-1, with D possibly TRBD2 on 6 matching bases. The germline V and J ends were trimmed by 0 bases and 6 bases, with 18 bases remaining between them. The CDR3 runs to 17 residues. Germline V gives CDR1 MNHNY, CDR2 SVGAGI (reference sequence). Here the CDR3 DNA reads TGTGCCAGCAGTTACTCGATGAGGGAGGTCAGCGCCAATGAGCAGTTCTTC. It encodes CASSYSMREVSANEQFF.

The chain employs TRBV5-5 and TRBJ2-7; D remains ambiguous. Trimming took off 4 bases at V and 3 bases at J, with 8 bases between the two ends. The CDR3 consists of 12 residues. Germline-derived CDR1 and CDR2 are SGHKS and YYEKEE (reference sequence). The DNA of the CDR3 is TGTGCCAGCAGCCCTTTTGGCTACGAGCAGTACTTC. This gives the protein CASSPFGYEQYF. Together with reference TRBV5-5 and TRBJ2-7, the CDR3 gives the full variable domain: DAGVTQSPTHLIKTRGQQVTLRCSPISGHKSVSWYQQVLGQGPQFIFQYYEKEERGRGNFPDRFSARQFPNYSSELNVNALLLGDSALYLCASSPFGYEQYFGPGTRLTVT.

This clonotype appeared a few times. The chain employs TRBV29-1 and TRBJ2-3; TRBD2 matches 8 bases. Germline V gives CDR1 SQVTM, CDR2 ANQGSEA. The CDR3 contains 14 residues. V lost 5 bases and J lost 4; bases outside the gene matches: 8. The CDR3 sequence: CSVSSGSVSDTQYF. The CDR3 nucleotides are TGCAGCGTTTCCAGCGGGAGTGTCTCAGATACGCAGTATTTT.

The V gene is TRBV20-1, the J gene TRBJ2-4; no reliable D call. The CDR3 is made up of 14 amino acids. CDR1 is DFQATT and CDR2 is SNEGSKA in the germline V gene (reference sequence). V was shortened by 0 bases and J by 4 bases, with 10 bases between the two germline ends. The CDR3 nucleotides read TGCAGTGCTAGAGATACGCTAGGAAAAAACATTCAGTACTTC. As protein: CSARDTLGKNIQYF.

The chain uses TRBV20-1 and TRBJ1-2; TRBD1 aligns across 7 bases. Per the germline V gene, CDR1 is DFQATT and CDR2 is SNEGSKA (reference sequence). Trimming cost V 1 base and J 3 bases; bases outside gene matches: 8. This CDR3 comprises 15 residues. DNA of the CDR3: TGCAGTGCTAGAGTGACAGGGAGTTGGGACTATGGCTACACCTTC. This encodes CSARVTGSWDYGYTF.

This clonotype was detected only a few times. The chain carries TRBV6-6 and TRBJ2-4; 9 bases map to TRBD1. CDR1 and CDR2 from the germline V gene are MNHNY and SVGAGI (reference sequence). CDR3 length: 15 amino acids. After removal of 5 bases from V and 3 bases from J, the junction contained 5 bases not matched to a gene. CDR3 nucleotides: TGTGCCAGCAGTGGACAGGGGCAGATCAAAAACATTCAGTACTTC. Encoded protein: CASSGQGQIKNIQYF.

The chain has TRBV6-1 and TRBJ2-3, with unresolved D. The CDR3 has 14 amino acids. Germline CDR1 is MNHNS and CDR2 is SASEGT. Deletions cut 2 bases from V and 7 bases from J, with 13 bases between. The CDR3 region is CASSEPGTSNTQYF. The CDR3 nucleotides are TGTGCCAGCAGTGAACCCGGTACGTCCAATACGCAGTATTTT.

In its sample, this clonotype was seen a few times. The gene calls are TRBV7-2 and TRBJ2-5; 8 bases agree with TRBD1. After removal of 5 bases from V and 4 bases from J, the junction contained 21 bases not matched to a gene. The CDR3 is 19 residues long. Germline assignment: CDR1 SGHTA and CDR2 FQGNSA. The CDR3 region is CASSPYLDRGSLEGETQYF. CDR3 DNA: TGTGCCAGCAGCCCTTACCTAGACAGGGGCTCTCTAGAAGGAGAGACCCAGTACTTC. Variable domain in full (rest from reference TRBV7-2 and TRBJ2-5): GAGVSQSPSNKVTEKGKDVELRCDPISGHTALYWYRQSLGQGLEFLIYFQGNSAPDKSGLPSDRFSAERTGGSVSTLTIQRTQQEDSAVYLCASSPYLDRGSLEGETQYFGPGTRLLVL.

The V and J genes are TRBV5-1 and TRBJ2-7; D is uncertain. The CDR3 covers 12 residues. The V end lost 4 bases, the J end lost 5 bases, and 10 bases lay between the germline ends. The germline CDR1 and CDR2 sequences are SGHRS and YFSETQ. CDR3 residues: CASSPGAHEQYF. CDR3 sequence (DNA): TGCGCCAGCAGCCCCGGAGCCCACGAGCAGTACTTC.

The V call is TRBV2, the J call TRBJ1-1; D unresolved. CDR3 size: 15 residues. In germline, CDR1 is SNHLY, CDR2 FYNNEI. The germline V and J ends were trimmed by 5 bases and 1 base, with 14 bases remaining between them. DNA of the CDR3: TGTGCCAGCAGTTCCCCTCGGACGGAGAACACTGAAGCTTTCTTT. Translating it yields CASSSPRTENTEAFF.

Only a few counts were recorded for this clonotype. The chain combines TRBV7-9 with TRBJ1-2; TRBD1 agrees at 8 bases. V gave up 3 bases and J gave up 8 bases; unmatched junction bases: 8. The CDR3 has 14 amino acids. From germline, CDR1 is SEHNR and CDR2 FQNEAQ (reference sequence). The CDR3 spells CASSLGSGGQGYTF. CDR3 sequence (DNA): TGTGCCAGCAGCTTGGGCTCAGGGGGCCAAGGCTACACCTTC.

This chain uses TRBV29-1 with TRBJ1-2; D gene ambiguous. The germline CDR1 and CDR2 sequences are SQVTM and ANQGSEA. This CDR3 spans 12 amino acids. With 3 bases removed from V and 2 bases from J, the gap between germline ends came to 7 bases. CDR3 sequence (DNA): TGCAGCGTTGATGAGGGAAACTATGGCTACACCTTC. Protein product: CSVDEGNYGYTF.

This rearrangement joins TRBV14 to TRBJ1-1, with D possibly TRBD1 on 6 matching bases. Looked up from germline, CDR1 is SGHDN and CDR2 is FVKESK. This CDR3 contains 19 residues. The germline V and J ends were trimmed by 1 base and 0 bases, with 21 bases remaining between them. The CDR3, as DNA: TGTGCCAGCAGCCAAGCGCCTGACGGGGGGCTGGTCCTGAACACTGAAGCTTTCTTT. Amino acids: CASSQAPDGGLVLNTEAFF. Complete variable domain (other parts from reference TRBV14 and TRBJ1-1): EAGVTQFPSHSVIEKGQTVTLRCDPISGHDNLYWYRRVMGKEIKFLLHFVKESKQDESGMPNNRFLAERTGGTYSTLKVQPAELEDSGVYFCASSQAPDGGLVLNTEAFFGQGTRLTVV.

This clonotype has only a few counts. The gene calls are TRBV5-1 and TRBJ1-1, with D perhaps TRBD1 (6 bases). V lost 1 base and J 4 bases, leaving 11 bases between the germline ends. The CDR3 totals 14 residues. From germline, CDR1 is SGHRS and CDR2 YFSETQ. The chain's CDR3 is CASSLWGGGTEAFF. The DNA of the CDR3 is TGCGCCAGCAGCTTGTGGGGAGGGGGCACTGAAGCTTTCTTT.

There are a few counts of this clonotype. Given a much more abundant clone one base away, this may be a read error. CDR3 coding DNA: TGTGCCAGCAGCCAAGGGGGACCCTACAATGAGCAGTACTTC. Residues: CASSQGGPYNEQYF. The genes are TRBV14 and TRBJ2-1, with D perhaps assigned TRBD1 or TRBD2 (5 bases each). The J call is in doubt because the DNA end fits TRBJ2-7 better. Per germline, CDR1 SGHDN and CDR2 FVKESK. This CDR3 is built from 14 residues.

The J gene is TRBJ2-3, the V gene TRBV9, with TRBD2 matching 13 bases. The CDR3 is made up of 15 amino acids. The V gene end was trimmed by 5 bases and the J gene end by 4 bases; junction bases not matched to a gene: 4. CDR1 is SGDLS and CDR2 is YYNGEE in the germline V gene. The CDR3 DNA sequence: TGTGCCAGCAGAGTTGGGACTAGCGGGGCAGATACGCAGTATTTT. It yields the protein CASRVGTSGADTQYF.

This chain joins TRBV5-1 and TRBJ2-7, with 7 bases lining up with TRBD2. The DNA end is a closer match to TRBJ2-1, so the J assignment may be wrong. The CDR3 covers 14 residues. The germline CDR1 and CDR2 sequences are SGHRS and YFSETQ. CDR3 nucleotides: TGCGCCAGCAGCTCCGGACTAGGGGCGGCTGAGCAGTTCTTC. Translating it yields CASSSGLGAAEQFF.

For this clonotype: At one end, the junction sequence differs from germline, possibly due to a read error. The genes are TRBV29-1 and TRBJ2-7, with D perhaps matching TRBD1 (6 bases). The CDR3 sequence is 13 residues long. Germline assignment: CDR1 SQVTM and CDR2 ANQGSEA. The CDR3 sequence: CLPCGGPSCEQYF. CDR3 nucleotide sequence: TGTCTGCCTTGTGGGGGCCCCTCCTGCGAGCAGTACTTC.